The 10 T cell receptor beta chains in this list originate from one sample, sequenced in a study of CD8+ T cells in alopecia areata. Following RNA extraction, reverse transcription yielded cDNA that acted as the sequencing template. Generated by immunoSEQ multiplex PCR, the TCRdb table keeps only in-frame clones and is missing some. The sample records 200,000 or so clones, roughly 44% being singletons. The treatment denotes: oral pan-JAK inhibitor, 5-10 mg twice daily. The starting material was CD4+ T cells sorted from blood, obtained around week 37, from a patient treated with tofacitinib. The receptors were gathered from a human donor with alopecia areata.

The V gene is TRBV5-1, the J gene TRBJ2-3; D remains ambiguous. This CDR3 is built from 12 residues. Germline loops: CDR1 SGHRS, CDR2 YFSETQ. The ends were cut back, 0 bases at V and 3 bases at J, with 2 bases in the middle. The CDR3 sequence: CASSLETDTQYF. CDR3 sequence (DNA): TGCGCCAGCAGCTTGGAGACAGATACGCAGTATTTT.

This clone appeared a few times. The chain joins TRBV10-2 to TRBJ2-5, with a possible D match to TRBD2 (6 bases). CDR1 and CDR2 (germline): WSHSY, SAAADI. Trimming removed 6 bases from V and 1 base from J, with 9 bases in between. This CDR3 comprises 13 residues. The CDR3 reads CASRSTSQETQYF. DNA of the CDR3: TGCGCCAGCAGATCGACTAGCCAAGAGACCCAGTACTTC.

This clone appeared a single time. The V gene is TRBV5-6, the J gene TRBJ2-5, with D possibly matching TRBD1 (5 bases). CDR1 and CDR2 (germline): SGHDT, YYEEEE. Trimming removed 4 bases at V and 2 bases at J, with 9 bases between. The CDR3 runs 13 residues. In DNA, the CDR3 is TGTGCCAGCAGCCTGACAGCTCAAGAGACCCAGTACTTC. Translated, it gives CASSLTAQETQYF.

This clone has a handful of counts. The chain couples TRBV19 to TRBJ2-3; D is possibly TRBD1 (5 bases). The V end was cut by 3 bases, the J end by 7 bases, with 8 bases between. CDR3 size: 12 residues. Germline CDR1 and CDR2: LNHDA and SQIVND (reference sequence). The CDR3 DNA follows: TGTGCCAGTAGTATCGACAGCTATACGCAGTATTTT. Translation: CASSIDSYTQYF.

The table lists this clone with many counts. The chain links TRBV7-8 to TRBJ2-5; D not resolved. Trimming left V 5 bases short and J 5 bases short, with 9 bases between. The CDR3 runs to 12 residues. Germline values: CDR1 SGHVS, CDR2 FQNEAQ. The CDR3 DNA reads TGTGCCAGCAGCCCAGGTCCCGAGACCCAGTACTTC. Translation gives CASSPGPETQYF.

This rearrangement joins TRBV28 to TRBJ2-3, with 7 bases that match TRBD2. V gave up 7 bases and J gave up 3 bases; unmatched junction bases: 10. Germline V lookup: CDR1 MDHEN, CDR2 SYDVKM. The CDR3 length is 15 residues. CDR3 bases: TGTGCCAGCACCCCTACGGGAGGTTGGACAGATACGCAGTATTTT. Encoded protein: CASTPTGGWTDTQYF.

The genes are TRBV9 and TRBJ1-2; D is unclear. The CDR3 has 14 amino acids. CDR1 and CDR2 (germline): SGDLS, YYNGEE. The V end lost 0 bases, the J end lost 2 bases, and 8 bases lay between the germline ends. Here the CDR3 DNA reads TGTGCCAGCAGCGTAGCGGCGGAAAACTATGGCTACACCTTC. Amino acids: CASSVAAENYGYTF.

This chain joins TRBV5-4 and TRBJ2-7, with D perhaps TRBD1 (6 bases). The CDR3 extends over 15 amino acids. The germline gives CDR1 SGHNT, CDR2 YYREEE (reference sequence). Trimming cost V 2 bases and J 4 bases, with 16 bases left between them. CDR3 sequence (DNA): TGTGCCAGCAGCTTCAGACAGGACCTAGGTTACGAGCAGTACTTC. Translation: CASSFRQDLGYEQYF.

The chain combines TRBV14 with TRBJ1-1; D gene ambiguous. Germline V lookup: CDR1 SGHDN, CDR2 FVKESK. The CDR3 spans 13 residues. Between the trimmed V and J ends, which lost 0 bases and 5 bases, there was a span of 7 bases. CDR3 in amino acids: CASSQERRTEAFF. The CDR3 bases are TGTGCCAGCAGCCAAGAAAGGAGGACTGAAGCTTTCTTT.

This clone was counted a single time. The V gene is TRBV9, the J gene TRBJ2-1, with a tentative D call TRBD2 (5 bases). Germline assignment: CDR1 SGDLS and CDR2 YYNGEE. V was shortened by 3 bases and J by 7 bases, with 14 bases between the two germline ends. The CDR3 spans 14 residues. The CDR3 DNA is TGTGCCAGCAGCGGCGGGTGGAAACAGAATGAGCAGTTCTTC. Translated: CASSGGWKQNEQFF.